One and the same sample provided the 22 T cell receptor beta chains below, sequenced in a study of control samples from healthy donors and cancer patients. Using immunoSEQ multiplex PCR, the repertoire was profiled, and TCRdb retains in-frame clones only, with some absent. Here the sample spans approximately 100,000 clones, approximately 92% being singletons. The specimen was blood. The receptors stem from a human donor in good health. The donor label of this sample is uncertain.

This clone was picked up a small number of times. The chain's CDR3 is CATSDLRPVDQPQHF. The CDR3 DNA reads TGTGCCACCAGTGATTTGAGGCCAGTAGACCAGCCCCAGCATTTT. V is TRBV24-1 and J is TRBJ1-5, with D hard to call. This CDR3 contains 15 residues. Trimming pared 0 bases from V and 7 bases from J, leaving 12 bases between. Germline CDR1 KGHDR, CDR2 SFDVKD.

This rearrangement joins TRBV9 to TRBJ1-1; 9 nucleotides match TRBD1. Unmatched junction bases numbered 5, after V lost 4 bases and J lost 4 bases. This CDR3 region has 14 residues. In germline, CDR1 is SGDLS, CDR2 YYNGEE. The CDR3 bases are TGTGCCAGCAGCCTCCGGGACAGGGTCACTGAAGCTTTCTTT. Amino acids: CASSLRDRVTEAFF.

The chain combines TRBV15 with TRBJ1-4; D gene ambiguous. Germline CDR1 reads LNHNV; CDR2 reads YYDKDF (reference sequence). The CDR3 runs to 18 residues. V shed 0 bases and J shed 4 bases, with 18 bases lying between them. The CDR3 DNA sequence: TGTGCCACCAGCAGAGATCTTGGAGAGTTTTTTAATAATGAAAAACTGTTTTTT. Translating gives CATSRDLGEFFNNEKLFF.

This chain joins TRBV6-6 and TRBJ1-2; no reliable D call. CDR1 and CDR2 (germline): MNHNY, SVGAGI (reference sequence). This CDR3 has 14 amino acids. V shed 0 bases and J shed 5 bases, with 10 bases lying between them. CDR3 in DNA: TGTGCCAGCAGTTACTCGGCGGGTGATTATGGCTACACCTTC. It yields the protein CASSYSAGDYGYTF.

As regards this clone: The identical CDR3 is also encoded by other nucleotide sequences in the sample. CDR3 loop: CASSEVRGNTIYF. The CDR3 DNA sequence: TGTGCCAGCAGTGAAGTACGGGGAAACACCATATATTTT. The rearrangement joins TRBV6-1 to TRBJ1-3, with D unresolved. The CDR3 length is 13 residues. V lost 1 base and J lost 4, with 5 bases in between. CDR1 MNHNS and CDR2 SASEGT come from the germline V gene.

V gene TRBV6-1 combines with J gene TRBJ2-1; D uncertain. The CDR3 contains 16 residues. V was trimmed by 1 base and J by 3 bases, leaving 13 bases between them. Germline V gene data show CDR1 as MNHNS and CDR2 as SASEGT. The CDR3 region is CASSEVMGSFYNEQFF. CDR3 nucleotide sequence: TGTGCCAGCAGTGAAGTTATGGGTAGTTTCTACAATGAGCAGTTCTTC.

CDR3: CASSQDENTIYF. CDR3 DNA sequence: TGCGCCAGCAGCCAAGACGAAAACACCATATATTTT. This sequence joins TRBV4-3 and TRBJ1-3; D unclear. V lost 0 bases to trimming and J lost 6 bases, with 3 bases between them. The germline CDR1 and CDR2 sequences are LGHNA and YSLEER. The CDR3 covers 12 residues.

The CDR3 spells CASSLSGTGLLTDTQYF. CDR3 nucleotide sequence: TGTGCCAGCAGTTTGTCCGGGACAGGTCTCCTCACAGATACGCAGTATTTT. The V gene is TRBV28, the J gene TRBJ2-3; 8 bases match TRBD1. Germline lookup yields CDR1 MDHEN and CDR2 SYDVKM. V shed 3 bases, J shed 2 bases, and the junction held 10 bases outside the gene matches. The CDR3 contains 17 residues.

This clone was counted once. The chain employs TRBV7-9 and TRBJ2-2; D gene ambiguous. The germline V gene has CDR1 SEHNR and CDR2 FQNEAQ (reference sequence). CDR3 length equals 14 residues. V was shortened by 5 bases and J by 4 bases, with 11 bases between the two germline ends. CDR3 sequence: CASSLRFGTGELFF. In nucleotides, the CDR3 is TGTGCCAGCAGCCTGAGGTTTGGCACCGGGGAGCTGTTTTTT.

The table lists this clone with a few counts. The rearrangement joins TRBV29-1 to TRBJ2-1; 13 positions match TRBD2. The V segment lost 6 bases and the J segment 0 bases; nucleotides outside the gene matches: 11. This CDR3 has 18 residues. Germline loops: CDR1 SQVTM, CDR2 ANQGSEA. CDR3 in DNA: TGCAGCGTCTATTCCGGGACTAGCGGGGTTAGCTCCTACAATGAGCAGTTCTTC. It is translated as CSVYSGTSGVSSYNEQFF.

This clone was recorded only once. The rearrangement links TRBV29-1 to TRBJ2-7, with a possible D match to TRBD2 (5 bases). Looked up from germline, CDR1 is SQVTM and CDR2 is ANQGSEA. Trimming took 4 bases from V and 3 from J, leaving 10 bases between them. The CDR3 extends over 12 amino acids. As DNA, the CDR3 is TGCAGCGTTGTTATCACTAGCTACGAGCAGTACTTC. Translated: CSVVITSYEQYF.

The V call is TRBV7-8, the J call TRBJ2-3; D is possibly TRBD1 or TRBD2 (6 bases each). Looked up from germline, CDR1 is SGHVS and CDR2 is FQNEAQ. This CDR3 region has 17 residues. The V and J ends lost 0 bases and 2 bases respectively, with 15 bases between them. This chain's CDR3 is CASSLALRGQLTDTQYF. CDR3 nucleotides: TGTGCCAGCAGCTTAGCGTTGCGGGGACAACTCACAGATACGCAGTATTTT.

This rearrangement joins TRBV20-1 to TRBJ2-5; either TRBD1 or TRBD2 may fit D (5 bases each). The CDR3 covers 11 residues. From germline, CDR1 is DFQATT and CDR2 SNEGSKA (reference sequence). The V and J ends lost 1 base and 5 bases respectively, with 5 bases between them. Here the CDR3 DNA reads TGCAGTGCTAGAGGGGGGGAGACCCAGTACTTC. Translating it yields CSARGGETQYF.

V is TRBV2 and J is TRBJ2-3; D unclear. Deletions cut 4 bases from V and 2 bases from J, with 13 bases between. The CDR3 has 15 residues. Germline V lookup: CDR1 SNHLY, CDR2 FYNNEI. The CDR3 DNA reads as TGTGCCAGCAGTGTAAACTCCCCAAACACAGATACGCAGTATTTT. Its translation: CASSVNSPNTDTQYF.

This sequence joins TRBV2 and TRBJ2-1, with 9 bases that match TRBD1. V shed 6 bases, J shed 6 bases, and the junction held 12 bases outside the gene matches. CDR3 length: 16 residues. Germline CDR1 and CDR2: SNHLY and FYNNEI. The CDR3 protein is CASRIKGTGLVNEQFF. The CDR3 DNA follows: TGTGCCAGCAGAATAAAGGGGACAGGGTTGGTCAATGAGCAGTTCTTC.

CDR3: CASSEGGLGRGYTF. In nucleotides, the CDR3 is TGCGCCAGCAGTGAAGGTGGCCTAGGACGGGGCTACACCTTC. This rearrangement joins TRBV10-2 to TRBJ1-2; D gene uncertain. This CDR3 comprises 14 residues. The V gene's germline CDR1 is WSHSY and CDR2 SAAADI. The V and J ends lost 3 bases and 8 bases respectively, with 16 bases between them.

The V call is TRBV6-6, the J call TRBJ2-2; D gene ambiguous. From germline, CDR1 is MNHNY and CDR2 SVGAGI (reference sequence). This CDR3 is built from 14 residues. Between the trimmed V and J ends, which lost 0 bases and 6 bases, there was a span of 8 bases. The CDR3 reads CASSYSPGPGELFF. In nucleotides, the CDR3 is TGTGCCAGCAGTTACTCGCCGGGTCCCGGGGAGCTGTTTTTT.

This chain links TRBV5-1 with TRBJ2-1; 11 nucleotides agree with TRBD2. CDR3 length: 17 amino acids. Germline V gene lookup returns CDR1 SGHRS and CDR2 YFSETQ. After removal of 3 bases from V and 1 base from J, the junction contained 6 bases not matched to a gene. The CDR3 sequence: CASSSTTSGVSYNEQFF. CDR3 DNA: TGCGCCAGCAGCTCTACGACTAGCGGGGTTTCCTACAATGAGCAGTTCTTC.

The chain has TRBV28 and TRBJ2-7; 7 bases line up with TRBD1. CDR3 length: 15 residues. Trimming cost V 5 bases and J 5 bases; bases outside gene matches: 12. Germline V gene lookup returns CDR1 MDHEN and CDR2 SYDVKM. CDR3 in DNA: TGTGCCAGCAGTCTACCCCGGGACAGTCTTCACGAGCAGTACTTC. It translates to CASSLPRDSLHEQYF.

Turning to this clone: The same CDR3 arises from other DNA sequences in this sample as well. This sequence joins TRBV5-1 and TRBJ2-3, with TRBD1 matching over 9 bases. The V gene end was trimmed by 4 bases and the J gene end by 3 bases; junction bases not matched to a gene: 3. Germline lookup yields CDR1 SGHRS and CDR2 YFSETQ. There are 14 residues in the CDR3. In DNA form, the CDR3 reads TGCGCCAGCAGCACGGGACAGGGAACAGATACGCAGTATTTT. It translates to CASSTGQGTDTQYF.

The V gene is TRBV4-1, the J gene TRBJ2-7; D is perhaps TRBD1 (5 bases). Trimming left V 1 base short and J 4 bases short, with 11 bases between. The CDR3 has 14 residues. Germline lookup yields CDR1 MGHRA and CDR2 YSYEKL. CDR3 protein: CASSQAPQGYEQYF. The CDR3 DNA follows: TGCGCCAGCAGCCAAGCCCCCCAGGGATACGAGCAGTACTTC.

The J gene is TRBJ2-3, the V gene TRBV10-3; 9 bases are a match to TRBD1. With V trimmed by 8 bases and J by 0 bases, 6 bases remained unmatched. Germline CDR1 and CDR2: ENHRY and SYGVKD. CDR3 length equals 15 residues. CDR3 sequence reads: CAIAPGQGSTDTQYF. The CDR3 DNA reads as TGTGCCATCGCTCCGGGACAGGGAAGCACAGATACGCAGTATTTT.